This T cell receptor (beta chain) came from a study of neoadjuvant anti-PD-1 for oral cavity cancer. In the study overall: Non-progressing patients received a fourth nivolumab dose near day 43, then surgery on days 50-56. Study findings and constraints: Higher pretreatment Treg/Th17 ratios tracked higher pretreatment blood clonality.

Patients were newly diagnosed with stage II-IVA oral cavity squamous cell carcinoma without prior systemic or radiation treatment. This CDR3 has 14 residues. The V and J ends lost 3 bases and 2 bases respectively, with 10 bases between them. Germline V gives CDR1 MGHRA, CDR2 YSYEKL. Remarks on this clone: The antigen is undetermined.

Repertoires were generated with immunoSEQ multiplex PCR, while TCRdb's copy carries only in-frame clones and drops some. The sample yields approximately 12,000 clones, around 60% seen once. This TCR derives from a person aged 35-79 years with oral cavity squamous cell carcinoma. The donor label of this sample is uncertain. This chain links TRBV4-1 with TRBJ1-2; D remains unclear. Material: tumor tissue, obtained before nivolumab (anti-PD-1) treatment. The CDR3 DNA is TGCGCCAGCAGCCATCCGACACTCAACTATGGCTACACCTTC. Translation gives CASSHPTLNYGYTF.